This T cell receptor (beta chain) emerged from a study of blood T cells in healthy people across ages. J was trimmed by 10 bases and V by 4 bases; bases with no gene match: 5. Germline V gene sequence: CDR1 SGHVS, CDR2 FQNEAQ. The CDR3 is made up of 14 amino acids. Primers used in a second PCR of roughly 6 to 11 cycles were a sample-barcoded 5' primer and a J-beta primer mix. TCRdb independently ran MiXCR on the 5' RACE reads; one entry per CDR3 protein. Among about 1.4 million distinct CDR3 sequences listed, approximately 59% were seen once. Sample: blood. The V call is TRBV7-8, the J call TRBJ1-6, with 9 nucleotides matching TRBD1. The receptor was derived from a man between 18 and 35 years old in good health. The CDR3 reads CASSSLGQGSPLHF. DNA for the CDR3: TGTGCCAGCAGCTCCCTCGGACAGGGGTCACCCCTCCACTTT.